These 13 T cell receptor beta chains were sequenced from one sample in a study of blood T cells in healthy people across ages (dated by TCRdb to 2013 to 2016). Libraries were constructed by 5' RACE. TCRdb shows the sequencer as Illumina HiSeq 2500. A second PCR of 7 to 11 cycles was performed with a sample-barcoded 5' primer and a J-beta primer mix. Starting from the raw public reads, TCRdb applied fastp trimming at Q25, assembled clones with MiXCR and retained in-frame beta chains. Every CDR3 protein is listed once, alongside the most common genes and DNA of its rows. This sample is represented by 1 million or so distinct CDR3 sequences; 35% to 55% of them were singletons. Jointly, the top ten make up 15% to 20% of the sample. Sequences were obtained from blood. Receptor source: a woman aged 55-75 years in good health.

J is TRBJ2-5 and V is TRBV20-1; TRBD2 aligns across 8 bases. With V trimmed by 3 bases and J by 1 base, 4 bases remained unmatched. The length of the CDR3 is 14 residues. Germline V CDR1 and CDR2: DFQATT, SNEGSKA (reference sequence). The CDR3 region is CSASKRETQETQYF. The DNA of the CDR3 is TGCAGTGCTAGCAAGCGGGAGACCCAAGAGACCCAGTACTTC.

The chain joins TRBV7-2 to TRBJ1-3; D is undetermined. The CDR3 is made up of 13 amino acids. Germline V gene lookup returns CDR1 SGHTA and CDR2 FQGNSA. Trimming shortened V by 3 bases and J by 3 bases, and 6 bases separated the two germline ends. Here the CDR3 reads CASSFNSGNTIYF. For the CDR3, the DNA is TGTGCCAGCAGCTTTAACAGTGGAAACACCATATATTTT.

CDR3 coding DNA: TGTGCCAGCAGCCAAGTTGGGGGTGGCTACACCTTC. Translated, it gives CASSQVGGGYTF. The chain links TRBV14 to TRBJ1-2, with D possibly matching TRBD1 (5 bases). The CDR3 spans 12 residues. The V and J ends lost 1 base and 7 bases respectively, with 7 bases between them. Germline lookup yields CDR1 SGHDN and CDR2 FVKESK.

V is TRBV5-6 and J is TRBJ1-4, with D unclear. CDR3 length: 14 amino acids. Trimming cost V 0 bases and J 8 bases, with 11 bases left between them. CDR1 is SGHDT and CDR2 is YYEEEE in the germline V gene. CDR3: CASSLEALPEKLFF. CDR3 coding DNA: TGTGCCAGCAGCTTGGAGGCTTTGCCAGAAAAACTGTTTTTT. The whole variable domain, remainder taken from reference TRBV5-6 and TRBJ1-4, is DAGVTQSPTHLIKTRGQQVTLRCSPKSGHDTVSWYQQALGQGPQFIFQYYEEEERQRGNFPDRFSGHQFPNYSSELNVNALLLGDSALYLCASSLEALPEKLFFGSGTQLSVL.

V is TRBV7-9 and J is TRBJ1-1; TRBD1 matches at 8 bases. This CDR3 contains 13 residues. With 9 bases clipped from V and 0 bases from J, the junction kept 3 bases outside the gene matches. CDR1 is SEHNR and CDR2 is FQNEAQ in the germline V gene (reference sequence). The CDR3 bases are TGTGCCAGGGGGGACAGGTTGAACACTGAAGCTTTCTTT. Protein product: CARGDRLNTEAFF.

The V call is TRBV6-2 or TRBV6-3, the J call TRBJ2-7; D is possibly TRBD1 (7 bases). The CDR3 is made up of 12 amino acids. V dropped 6 bases and J dropped 5 bases, with 11 bases sitting between them. The V gene's germline CDR1 is MNHEY and CDR2 SVGEGT. This chain's CDR3 is CASRAGGHEQYF. The DNA of the CDR3 is TGTGCCAGCAGGGCAGGGGGGCACGAGCAGTACTTC.

This chain connects TRBV9 to TRBJ2-4, with a tentative D call TRBD1 (6 bases). The DNA end lines up better with TRBJ2-7; the J call may be wrong. CDR1 and CDR2 (germline): SGDLS, YYNGEE. The CDR3 has 15 residues. CDR3 sequence reads: CASSLTGTMNYEQYF. Here the CDR3 DNA reads TGTGCCAGCAGCTTAACCGGGACAATGAACTACGAGCAGTACTTC.

This chain joins TRBV18 and TRBJ1-5; D gene ambiguous. V was clipped by 3 bases and J by 8 bases, with 11 bases between them. The V gene's germline CDR1 is KGHSH and CDR2 LQKENI. The CDR3 length is 13 residues. The CDR3 sequence: CASSPGPGKPQHF. CDR3 coding DNA: TGTGCCAGCTCACCGGGTCCGGGGAAGCCCCAGCATTTT.

The J gene is TRBJ1-1, the V gene TRBV20-1; D might be TRBD1 (5 bases). CDR3 length: 11 residues. The V gene lost 3 bases and the J gene lost 10 bases, with 12 bases spanning the gap. CDR1 and CDR2 (germline): DFQATT, SNEGSKA (reference sequence). The CDR3 DNA sequence: TGCAGTGCTAGGTTAAGGGGAAGAGCTTTCTTT. Its protein is CSARLRGRAFF.

Concerning this clonotype itself: An end of the junction differs from the germline gene, which may be a read error. This chain's CDR3 is CASSLGTGIDTKYF. The CDR3 DNA sequence: TGCGCCAGCAGCTTGGGGACAGGTATAGATACGAAGTATTTT. This sequence joins TRBV5-1 and TRBJ2-3; 7 positions match TRBD1. The CDR3 covers 14 residues. Germline V lookup: CDR1 SGHRS, CDR2 YFSETQ.

This clonotype has a count of ten or more. The chain couples TRBV27 to TRBJ2-1; D unclear. This CDR3 has 15 amino acids. The V end lost 5 bases, the J end lost 6 bases, and 17 bases lay between the germline ends. Germline values: CDR1 MNHEY, CDR2 SMNVEV (reference sequence). This chain's CDR3 is CASSPPRPYGNEQFF. In DNA form, the CDR3 reads TGTGCCAGCAGTCCGCCCAGGCCCTATGGCAATGAGCAGTTCTTC.

J is TRBJ1-2 and V is TRBV15; 9 bases match TRBD1. There are 16 residues in the CDR3. Per the germline V gene, CDR1 is LNHNV and CDR2 is YYDKDF (reference sequence). J gave up 2 bases and V 0 bases, and 4 bases lay outside the gene matches. The CDR3 loop reads CATSRDRTGENYGYTF. The CDR3 coding sequence is TGTGCCACCAGCAGAGACCGGACAGGGGAGAACTATGGCTACACCTTC.

Of note for this clonotype: An end of the junction does not agree with germline; a read error may underlie this. V gene TRBV29-1 combines with J gene TRBJ2-7, with 10 bases that match TRBD2. The CDR3 has 13 residues. Germline V gene sequence: CDR1 SQVTM, CDR2 ANQGSEA. Here the CDR3 DNA reads TGCAGCGTTCGAGCTAGCGGGAGCTACAAGCAGTACTTC. Translating gives CSVRASGSYKQYF.